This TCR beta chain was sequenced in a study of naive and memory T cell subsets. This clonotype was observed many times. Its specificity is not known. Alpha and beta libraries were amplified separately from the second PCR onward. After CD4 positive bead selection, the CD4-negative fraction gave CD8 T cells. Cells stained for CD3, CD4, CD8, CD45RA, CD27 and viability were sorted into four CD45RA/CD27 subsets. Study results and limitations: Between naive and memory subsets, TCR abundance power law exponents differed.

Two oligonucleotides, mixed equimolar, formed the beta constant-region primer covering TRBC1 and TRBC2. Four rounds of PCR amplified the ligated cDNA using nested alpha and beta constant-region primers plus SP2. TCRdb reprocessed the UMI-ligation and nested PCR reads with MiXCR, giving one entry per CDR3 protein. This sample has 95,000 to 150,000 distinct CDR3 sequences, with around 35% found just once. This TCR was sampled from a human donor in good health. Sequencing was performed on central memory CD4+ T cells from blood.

The CDR3 nucleotides read TGCAGCGTTCGACCGGGGACAGAGCAGTTCTTC. Translated, it gives CSVRPGTEQFF. The chain carries TRBV29-1 and TRBJ2-1; D may be TRBD1 (6 bases). Germline CDR1 is SQVTM and CDR2 is ANQGSEA. This CDR3 region has 11 residues. V lost 5 bases and J 10 bases, leaving 12 bases between the germline ends.